The entry that follows covers one TCR beta chain sequence. The antigen is undetermined. The data were obtained in a study of cytomegalovirus exposure and HLA in healthy donors. Germline CDR1 MNHEY, CDR2 SMNVEV (reference sequence). Trimming removed 0 bases from V and 4 bases from J; junction bases left unmatched: 7. The CDR3 sequence is 16 residues long. Study results and limitations: Later on, a genetic analysis was performed. It linked a missense variant in DCLRE1C with V- and J-gene trimming of TCR beta. A few chains tied to CMV proved CMV antigen-specific in vitro.

This PCR relied on a set of 60 Vbeta primers and 13 Jbeta primers. Under the authors' procedure: Unique TCR beta chains numbered approximately 76 million in a later analysis, with around 10 million shared. Produced via immunoSEQ multiplex PCR; TCRdb's table is partial and in-frame only. That table supplies the V and J calls and clone size; D and trimming were determined from the DNA. The sample gives about 120,000 clones, 75% to 85% of which show up once; about 3.3% is in the top ten. The chain links TRBV27 to TRBJ1-2, with 8 nucleotides matching TRBD1. Sequencing was carried out using PBMCs. The receptor was isolated from a male donor in good health and CMV-seronegative. The CDR3 loop is CASSLSRAGGIYGYTF. The CDR3 coding sequence is TGTGCCAGCAGTTTATCGCGGGCAGGGGGCATCTATGGCTACACCTTC.